Listed below are T cell receptor beta chains from one sample, sequenced in a study of beta chain features in type 1 diabetes. Sequencing used immunoSEQ multiplex PCR; TCRdb keeps in-frame clones, though not all of them. The sample shows approximately 170,000 clones, 6% to 9% of them seen only once. Sequences were obtained from central memory CD4+ T cells from blood. All receptors come from a man younger than 35 with type 1 diabetes. Both conserved end residues are part of each CDR3. A D gene is named only where the DNA matches it firmly. Clone sizes are given selectively: once, few, many, or a class where the clone is expanded.

NA,TRBJ1-6,TRBV6-6,NA,TGTGCCAGCAGCTACAGCAGGGGCCATAATTCACCCCTCCACTTT,CASSYSRGHNSPLHF
NA,TRBJ1-3,TRBV30,few,TGTGCCTGGAGTGCTGGTCCCGGACGGGACTCTGGAAACACCATATATTTT,CAWSAGPGRDSGNTIYF
TRBD2,TRBJ2-1,TRBV2,NA,TGTGCCAGCAGGGCGAGGACTAGCGGGGGATACAATGAGCAGTTCTTC,CASRARTSGGYNEQFF
TRBD2,TRBJ2-3,TRBV30,few,TGTGCCCGGCTCCCGGGACTAGCGATCACAGATACGCAGTATTTT,CARLPGLAITDTQYF
NA,TRBJ2-1,TRBV12-5,NA,TGTGCTAGTGGTTTGGTAGCGGGCCTGTCGAACAATGAGCAGTTCTTC,CASGLVAGLSNNEQFF
NA,TRBJ2-3,TRBV15,few,TGTGCCACCAGCAGAGTTATGAGGACTTCGACGGATACGCAGTATTTT,CATSRVMRTSTDTQYF
NA,TRBJ2-7,TRBV30,few,TGTGCCTGGAGTGTTAGAGGGTACGAGCAGTACTTC,CAWSVRGYEQYF
TRBD1,TRBJ1-4,TRBV4-2,many,TGTGCCAGCAGCCAACAGGGACAGGGGCTCGAAAAACTGTTTTTT,CASSQQGQGLEKLFF
TRBD1,TRBJ2-7,TRBV19,NA,TGTGCCAGTAGTCGGAGAGACAGGGTTCTCACCTACGAGCAGTACTTC,CASSRRDRVLTYEQYF
TRBD1,TRBJ2-1,TRBV30,NA,TGTGCCTGGGAACACGGGACAGGGGAAAAGTACAATGAGCAGTTCTTC,CAWEHGTGEKYNEQFF
NA,TRBJ1-2,TRBV10-3,NA,TGTGCCAGCAGAAGCCCTCTGCGTGGCTATGGCTACACCTTC,CASRSPLRGYGYTF
TRBD2,TRBJ2-7,TRBV28,NA,TGTGCCAGCAGTGATCGACTAGCGGGGAGGGGTGCAGTGCAGTACTTC,CASSDRLAGRGAVQYF
NA,TRBJ1-2,TRBV2,NA,TGTGCCAGCGTCCCCGGGCCGGAGGATGGCTACACCTTC,CASVPGPEDGYTF
TRBD2,TRBJ2-7,TRBV29-1,few,TGCAGCGGCGGGGGGGGCGCGTATAGCGAGCAGTACTTC,CSGGGGAYSEQYF
NA,TRBJ1-1,TRBV5-8,NA,TGTGCCAGCAGCAGGGGGAGTGAAGCTTTCTTT,CASSRGSEAFF
NA,TRBJ2-2,TRBV2,few,TGTGCCAGCAGTGAGTCGCGGGCGCCGGATACCGGGGAGCTGTTTTTT,CASSESRAPDTGELFF
NA,TRBJ1-3,TRBV19,NA,TGTGCCAGTAAACCAGGGTACTCTGGAAACACCATATATTTT,CASKPGYSGNTIYF
NA,TRBJ1-1,TRBV30,NA,TGTGCCTGGAGTGTTTCAGGGGCTCATGTAGCTTTCTTT,CAWSVSGAHVAFF
TRBD2,TRBJ2-7,TRBV5-1,few,TGCGCCAGCAGCTTTGCCGGGAGGGAATACGAGCAGTACTTC,CASSFAGREYEQYF
NA,TRBJ1-1,TRBV9,NA,TGTGCCAGCAGCGTTCAGGGGAACACTGAAGCTTTCTTT,CASSVQGNTEAFF
TRBD1,TRBJ2-7,TRBV6-6,NA,TGTGCCAGCAGTTCTGACAGGGCCCACGAGCAGTACTTC,CASSSDRAHEQYF
TRBD2,TRBJ2-5,TRBV9,few,TGTGCCAGCAGCGTTATCAGCGGGGGGGCCTTTGAGACCCAGTACTTC,CASSVISGGAFETQYF
NA,TRBJ1-1,TRBV11-2,few,TGTGCCAGCAGCCTCACCGCATACAGTGTCATGAACACTGAAGCTTTCTTT,CASSLTAYSVMNTEAFF
TRBD2,TRBJ2-7,TRBV6-5,NA,TGTGCCAGCAGTTACTCGTCTAGCGGGAGCTACGAGCAGTACTTC,CASSYSSSGSYEQYF
TRBD1,TRBJ1-2,TRBV30,few,TGTGCCTGGAGGGACTACGGGACAGGGGGTTCCTATGGCTACACCTTC,CAWRDYGTGGSYGYTF
TRBD1,TRBJ2-7,TRBV11-2,few,TGTGCCAGCAGCTTAGATCCGACAGGGTTGTACGAGCAGTACTTC,CASSLDPTGLYEQYF
NA,TRBJ2-3,TRBV5-1,once,TGCGCCAGCAGCTTGATTAGCCACCGGATCACAGATACGCAGTATTTT,CASSLISHRITDTQYF
TRBD1,TRBJ2-1,TRBV15,NA,TGTGCCACCAGCAAACGACAGGGGGGGGTTGATGAGCAGTTCTTC,CATSKRQGGVDEQFF
TRBD2,TRBJ2-1,TRBV5-4,NA,TGTGCCAGCAGCTCAACTAGCGTCTCCTACAATGAGCAGTTCTTC,CASSSTSVSYNEQFF
NA,TRBJ1-2,TRBV30,few,TGTGCCTGGGACGACGGGGGAGCTAACTATGGCTACACCTTC,CAWDDGGANYGYTF
NA,TRBJ2-6,TRBV13,few,TGTGCCAGCAGCACAAAGACAGGGGCCAACGTCCTGACTTTC,CASSTKTGANVLTF